The entry below gives a single T cell receptor (beta chain) sequence along with its context. Its cognate antigen is unknown. The source of the sample is a study of T cell responses to AZD1222 COVID-19 vaccine. Whole-study findings and limits: Clonal diversity may have been underestimated, and the donors were mostly white British, with more females than males. Reportedly, nearly half the spike-specific TCRs target unmutated variant regions.

Germline V CDR1 and CDR2: SGHRS, YFSETQ. This CDR3 contains 13 residues. The V end was cut by 3 bases, the J end by 6 bases, with 12 bases between. Measured with immunoSEQ multiplex PCR; TCRdb has only the in-frame clones, and not every one. The sample consists of about 160,000 clones, about nine tenths of them appearing once. The chain is built from TRBV5-1 and TRBJ1-1; maybe TRBD1 (6 bases). Sequencing was performed on peripheral blood, taken on day 0 of AZD1222 vaccination. This clonotype originated in an adult in good health. CDR3 in DNA: TGCGCCAGCAGCTCCACAGGGTCCGCTGAAGCTTTCTTT. Its translation is CASSSTGSAEAFF.